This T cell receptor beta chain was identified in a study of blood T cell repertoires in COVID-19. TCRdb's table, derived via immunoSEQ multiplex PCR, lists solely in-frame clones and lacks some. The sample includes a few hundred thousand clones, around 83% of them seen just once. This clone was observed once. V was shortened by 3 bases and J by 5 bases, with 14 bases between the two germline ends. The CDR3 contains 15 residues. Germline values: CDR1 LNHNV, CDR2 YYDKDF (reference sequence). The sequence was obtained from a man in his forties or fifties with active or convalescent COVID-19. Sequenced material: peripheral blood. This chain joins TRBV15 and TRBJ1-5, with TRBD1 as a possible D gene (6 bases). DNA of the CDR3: TGTGCCACCAGCAGGGTGGTGGGGGCGGATCAGCCCCAGCATTTT. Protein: CATSRVVGADQPQHF.